These 16 T cell receptor beta chains originate from one sample sequenced in a study of T-cell reconstitution after alpha-beta-depleted transplantation in children. Researchers prepared the TCRbeta library using unique molecular identifiers, the study reports. TCRdb called the PCR reads again in MiXCR, with one record for every CDR3 protein. The sample carries some 120,000 distinct CDR3 sequences, around a tenth recorded once. The sequencing here drew on PBMCs, taken before TCRalphabeta/CD19-depleted stem cell transplant. These receptors all come from a boy aged 2 to 9 with acute lymphoblastic leukemia, due to receive a stem cell transplant.

This clonotype was counted ten times or more. The chain is built from TRBV20-1 and TRBJ2-7, with unresolved D. V was clipped by 5 bases and J by 4 bases, with 18 bases between them. CDR1 is DFQATT, CDR2 SNEGSKA, per germline (reference sequence). The CDR3 spans 14 residues. The CDR3 region is CSAPRQFKGYEQYF. The CDR3 DNA reads as TGCAGTGCTCCTAGGCAATTCAAAGGGTACGAGCAGTACTTC.

In this sample, this clonotype turned up many times. The V and J genes are TRBV18 and TRBJ1-1, with D hard to call. Trimming pared 3 bases from V and 3 bases from J, leaving 20 bases between. Germline V gene sequence: CDR1 KGHSH, CDR2 LQKENI. The CDR3 is made up of 17 amino acids. DNA of the CDR3: TGTGCCAGCTCACCTTTCGAGCGGGTTACGGGTGACACTGAAGCTTTCTTT. It codes for CASSPFERVTGDTEAFF.

This clonotype showed up just a few times. The chain carries TRBV14 and TRBJ2-1; 12 bases are a match to TRBD1. The CDR3 totals 15 residues. The V gene end was trimmed by 4 bases and the J gene end by 6 bases; junction bases not matched to a gene: 4. Germline loops: CDR1 SGHDN, CDR2 FVKESK. This chain's CDR3 is CASSPRDRGRNEQFF. DNA of the CDR3: TGTGCCAGCAGCCCCCGGGACAGGGGGCGCAATGAGCAGTTCTTC.

The chain employs TRBV5-1 and TRBJ2-5; 11 bases agree with TRBD2. The CDR3 totals 15 residues. The germline gives CDR1 SGHRS, CDR2 YFSETQ. V gave up 6 bases and J gave up 0 bases; unmatched junction bases: 4. CDR3 coding DNA: TGCGCCAGCACCAGGACTAGCGGGTACCAAGAGACCCAGTACTTC. It encodes CASTRTSGYQETQYF.

This clonotype was counted a few times. This chain connects TRBV10-3 to TRBJ1-2; 8 bases are a match to TRBD1. V shed 3 bases, J shed 7 bases, and the junction held 4 bases outside the gene matches. The CDR3 contains 13 residues. The germline V gene has CDR1 ENHRY and CDR2 SYGVKD. CDR3 amino acids: CAISDRGHFGYTF. The CDR3 DNA sequence: TGTGCCATCAGTGACAGGGGGCATTTTGGCTACACCTTC.

This clonotype showed up just a few times. The V and J genes are TRBV10-2 and TRBJ2-6; maybe TRBD1 (6 bases). The CDR3 has 15 residues. V lost 6 bases and J lost 1, with 10 bases in between. CDR1 and CDR2 from the germline V gene are WSHSY and SAAADI. CDR3 in amino acids: CASRTTGSGANVLTF. The CDR3 DNA follows: TGCGCCAGCAGAACTACAGGGTCTGGGGCCAACGTCCTGACTTTC.

The chain uses TRBV4-2 and TRBJ1-4, with D maybe TRBD1 (5 bases). Germline assignment: CDR1 LGHNA and CDR2 YNFKEQ. This CDR3 has 12 amino acids. The V end lost 8 bases, the J end lost 8 bases, and 12 bases lay between the germline ends. The CDR3 DNA is TGTGCCAGCGCTGGGGGAGGCGAAAAACTGTTTTTT. Its translation: CASAGGGEKLFF.

The CDR3: CASKRGGGNTEAFF. The CDR3 DNA sequence: TGTGCCAGCAAGCGGGGGGGCGGGAACACTGAAGCTTTCTTT. The chain recombines TRBV6-1 with TRBJ1-1, with a weak D call TRBD1 (6 bases). The CDR3 has 14 amino acids. V was cut by 7 bases and J by 1 base, with 13 bases left in between. The germline gives CDR1 MNHNS, CDR2 SASEGT.

This clonotype was counted only a few times. This chain joins TRBV20-1 and TRBJ1-3; D gene uncertain. The germline V gene has CDR1 DFQATT and CDR2 SNEGSKA (reference sequence). The ends were cut back, 1 base at V and 0 bases at J, with 7 bases in the middle. CDR3 size: 14 residues. CDR3 bases: TGCAGTGCTAGAGGGGGTTCCTCTGGAAACACCATATATTTT. This encodes CSARGGSSGNTIYF.

The chain carries TRBV14 and TRBJ2-1; 7 nucleotides agree with TRBD2. The V gene end was trimmed by 3 bases and the J gene end by 3 bases; junction bases not matched to a gene: 5. CDR3 length: 15 residues. Germline V gene data show CDR1 as SGHDN and CDR2 as FVKESK. The CDR3, as DNA: TGTGCCAGCAGCCAGACCGGGACTAACTACAATGAGCAGTTCTTC. Its protein is CASSQTGTNYNEQFF. The whole variable domain, filled in from reference TRBV14 and TRBJ2-1, reads EAGVTQFPSHSVIEKGQTVTLRCDPISGHDNLYWYRRVMGKEIKFLLHFVKESKQDESGMPNNRFLAERTGGTYSTLKVQPAELEDSGVYFCASSQTGTNYNEQFFGPGTRLTVL.

This clonotype appeared many times. The V and J genes are TRBV6-1 and TRBJ2-6; D call uncertain. CDR1 and CDR2 (germline): MNHNS, SASEGT. The CDR3 sequence is 15 residues long. V was trimmed by 5 bases and J by 1 base, leaving 9 bases between them. The CDR3 protein is CASSTVGSGANVLTF. CDR3 coding DNA: TGTGCCAGCAGTACGGTCGGTTCTGGGGCCAACGTCCTGACTTTC.

The rearrangement links TRBV5-1 to TRBJ2-3, with no clear D. The CDR3 consists of 15 residues. CDR1 is SGHRS and CDR2 is YFSETQ in the germline V gene. Between the trimmed V and J ends, which lost 4 bases and 0 bases, there was a span of 12 bases. CDR3 DNA: TGCGCCAGCAGCCCGCTGGGAACTAGCACAGATACGCAGTATTTT. Translating gives CASSPLGTSTDTQYF.

This clonotype was seen only a few times. V gene TRBV20-1 combines with J gene TRBJ2-7; D is unresolved. V lost 0 bases to trimming and J lost 0 bases, with 9 bases between them. The CDR3 is 14 amino acids. Germline V gene data show CDR1 as DFQATT and CDR2 as SNEGSKA (reference sequence). Here the CDR3 reads CSARDVRSSYEQYF. The DNA of the CDR3 is TGCAGTGCTAGAGATGTCCGGAGCTCCTACGAGCAGTACTTC.

The table lists this clonotype with a few counts. CDR3: CSASPLGTAALRTDTQYF. DNA of the CDR3: TGCAGTGCTAGCCCCCTCGGGACCGCCGCCCTGCGCACAGATACGCAGTATTTT. J is TRBJ2-3 and V is TRBV20-1; D may correspond to TRBD1 or TRBD2 (5 bases each). CDR1 DFQATT and CDR2 SNEGSKA come from the germline V gene (reference sequence). The CDR3 contains 18 residues. V was shortened by 3 bases and J by 1 base, with 23 bases between the two germline ends.

This chain joins TRBV5-5 and TRBJ1-5; D is ambiguous. Germline CDR1 SGHKS, CDR2 YYEKEE (reference sequence). V lost 0 bases and J 7 bases, leaving 11 bases between the germline ends. This CDR3 has 14 amino acids. The CDR3 coding sequence is TGTGCCAGCAGCTTGGATGGGTTTCGGCAGCCCCAGCATTTT. Translation gives CASSLDGFRQPQHF.

V gene TRBV20-1 combines with J gene TRBJ2-7, with 9 bases matching TRBD2. Germline CDR1 is DFQATT and CDR2 is SNEGSKA (reference sequence). Losses at the gene ends were 0 bases for V and 3 bases for J; bases not matched to a gene: 6. The CDR3 runs to 15 residues. CDR3 region: CSARDPSGNVYEQYF. Written as DNA, the CDR3 is TGCAGTGCTAGAGATCCTAGCGGGAATGTCTACGAGCAGTACTTC.